This TCR beta chain was sequenced during a study of beta chain features in type 1 diabetes. A word on this clone: Its target is unknown.

General study points: Amplification by PCR could prefer shorter templates, with the same effect in patients and controls. Moderate yet significant TCRB CDR3 shortening was seen in Type 1 diabetes patients in all four CD4+ subsets.

The whole isolated RNA underwent reverse transcription, so sequencing captured expressed TCRB transcripts. Measured with immunoSEQ multiplex PCR; TCRdb has only the in-frame clones, and not every one. In the table there are over 150,000 clones, about 13% of which are singletons. Source material: central memory CD4+ T cells from blood. The TCR was taken from a woman younger than 30 in good health.

The CDR3 DNA sequence: TGTGCCAGCAGTCTATCCACGGTCCGGAACACCATATATTTT. Residues: CASSLSTVRNTIYF. The rearrangement links TRBV28 to TRBJ1-3; unclear D gene. The CDR3 is 14 amino acids. The V gene's germline CDR1 is MDHEN and CDR2 SYDVKM. V was cut by 5 bases and J by 7 bases, with 15 bases left in between.